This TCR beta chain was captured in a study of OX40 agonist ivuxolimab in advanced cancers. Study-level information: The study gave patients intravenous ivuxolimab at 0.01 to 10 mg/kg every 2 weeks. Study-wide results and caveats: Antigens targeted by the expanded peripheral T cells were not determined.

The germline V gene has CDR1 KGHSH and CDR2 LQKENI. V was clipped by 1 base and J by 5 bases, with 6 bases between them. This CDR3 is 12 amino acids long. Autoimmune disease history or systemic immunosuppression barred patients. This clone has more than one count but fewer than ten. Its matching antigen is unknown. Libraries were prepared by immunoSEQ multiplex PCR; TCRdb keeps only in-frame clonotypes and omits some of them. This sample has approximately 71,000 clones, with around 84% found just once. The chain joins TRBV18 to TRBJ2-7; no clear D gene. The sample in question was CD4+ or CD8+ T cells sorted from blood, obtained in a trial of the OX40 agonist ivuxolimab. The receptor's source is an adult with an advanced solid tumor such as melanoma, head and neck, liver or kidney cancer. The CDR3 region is CASSPRDDEQYF. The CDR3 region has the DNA TGTGCCAGCTCACCACGAGATGACGAGCAGTACTTC.